This T cell receptor beta chain was observed in a study of synovial regulatory T cells in juvenile arthritis. Findings and limits, study-wide: Synovial Tregs shared more CDR3 sequences with iaTregs than other blood Tregs.

This table comes from immunoSEQ multiplex PCR, and its TCRdb copy is limited to in-frame clones, with some not included. This sample's clone table lists approximately 9,800 clones. The approximately eleven donors had active juvenile idiopathic arthritis, with 3 polyarticular and 8 oligoarticular cases. Patients had median age about 11 years, range about 2.1-25. Germline-derived CDR1 and CDR2 are LNHDA and SQIVND (reference sequence). The CDR3 sequence is 16 residues long. The protein alone is recorded here. About this clone itself: The antigen is not known.

The specimen was Treg cells from blood. Subset here: remaining (HLA-DR-negative) circulating blood Treg cells. The chain carries TRBV19 and TRBJ2-6; TCRdb returns TRBD2, unconfirmable since there is no DNA. The sequence came from a donor aged 2-35 years with juvenile idiopathic arthritis. The CDR3: CASRDHSLSGANVLTF. The full variable domain, completed using reference TRBV19 and TRBJ2-6, is DGGITQSPKYLFRKEGQNVTLSCEQNLNHDAMYWYRQDPGQGLRLIYYSQIVNDFQKGDIAEGYSVSREKKESFPLTVTSAQKNPTAFYLCASRDHSLSGANVLTFGAGSRLTVL.